Shown below are 19 T cell receptor beta chains from a single sample sequenced in a study of cytomegalovirus exposure and HLA in healthy donors. The data were produced by immunoSEQ multiplex PCR, yet TCRdb's version contains in-frame clones alone and is incomplete. The sample has some 190,000 clones; about nine tenths are singletons. Input material: PBMCs. The source of these receptors is a man aged 25 to 40 in good health and CMV-seropositive.

This sequence joins TRBV5-6 and TRBJ2-7; tentative D call: TRBD1 (5 bases). CDR3 size: 15 residues. Looked up from germline, CDR1 is SGHDT and CDR2 is YYEEEE. Deletions cut 4 bases from V and 2 bases from J, with 16 bases between. DNA of the CDR3: TGTGCCAGCAGCCCAGGGCCCGGTGCCGCCTACGAGCAGTACTTC. Residues: CASSPGPGAAYEQYF.

The V call is TRBV6-5, the J call TRBJ2-5; TRBD2 agrees at 8 bases. Per germline, CDR1 MNHEY and CDR2 SVGAGI. Trimming took 10 bases from V and 7 from J; bases not matched to a gene: 11. The CDR3 extends over 13 amino acids. The CDR3 reads CATRAGVWGTQYF. Written as DNA, the CDR3 is TGTGCCACCAGAGCGGGAGTCTGGGGGACCCAGTACTTC.

This chain uses TRBV12-1 with TRBJ2-3; TRBD2 reflects the table's D call only, with no check against the DNA. TRBV12-1 is designated a pseudogene. The CDR3 is 20 amino acids. The CDR3 sequence is CASSSRGLAGGLYATDTQYF. The DNA for the CDR3 is TGTGCCAGCAGCTCCAGGGGACTAGCGGGAGGACTTTACGCCACAGATACGCAGTATTTT.

V usage is TRBV6-6 and J usage is TRBJ1-1; a weak D match, TRBD1 (5 bases). In germline, CDR1 is MNHNY, CDR2 SVGAGI (reference sequence). The CDR3 is 15 residues long. Trimming cost V 6 bases and J 6 bases, with 20 bases left between them. The CDR3: CASSPVGGSVSEAFF. In DNA, the CDR3 is TGTGCCAGCAGCCCCGTCGGGGGGTCGGTATCTGAAGCTTTCTTT.

This clone was detected a few times. This chain uses TRBV6-5 with TRBJ1-6, with 10 positions matching TRBD1. CDR3 length equals 16 residues. V gave up 0 bases and J gave up 8 bases; unmatched junction bases: 4. Germline V gene data show CDR1 as MNHEY and CDR2 as SVGAGI. The CDR3 loop reads CASSYSLGQGHSPLHF. The DNA of the CDR3 is TGTGCCAGCAGTTACTCTCTGGGACAGGGGCATTCACCCCTCCACTTT.

This chain uses TRBV5-1 with TRBJ2-1; TRBD2 aligns across 12 bases. Germline assignment: CDR1 SGHRS and CDR2 YFSETQ. Germline trimming cut 3 bases from V and 6 bases from J; bases unmatched to any gene: 7. CDR3 length equals 16 residues. The CDR3 nucleotides are TGCGCCAGCAGCTCTCGGACTAGCGGGGTAGCCAATGAGCAGTTCTTC. Protein product: CASSSRTSGVANEQFF.

The chain combines TRBV9 with TRBJ2-3; 7 bases agree with TRBD2. The CDR3 is made up of 14 amino acids. CDR1 SGDLS and CDR2 YYNGEE come from the germline V gene. Germline trimming cut 4 bases from V and 2 bases from J; bases unmatched to any gene: 4. The CDR3 nucleotides read TGTGCCAGCAGCACCCGGGGGGACACAGATACGCAGTATTTT. This sequence encodes CASSTRGDTDTQYF.

This chain uses TRBV5-1 with TRBJ1-3, with 7 bases that match TRBD1. Germline CDR1 reads SGHRS; CDR2 reads YFSETQ. J gave up 0 bases and V 4 bases, and 10 bases lay outside the gene matches. The CDR3 runs to 17 residues. The CDR3 loop reads CASSPAVQGVSGNTIYF. In DNA form, the CDR3 reads TGCGCCAGCAGCCCGGCGGTGCAGGGGGTCTCTGGAAACACCATATATTTT.

The chain recombines TRBV4-1 with TRBJ2-5; 11 positions match TRBD2. This CDR3 comprises 17 residues. J lost 5 bases, V lost 0 bases, and 8 bases had no gene match. CDR1 MGHRA and CDR2 YSYEKL come from the germline V gene. CDR3 amino acids: CASSQDPGLAAGETQYF. The DNA of the CDR3 is TGCGCCAGCAGCCAAGATCCGGGACTAGCGGCAGGGGAGACCCAGTACTTC.

The chain has TRBV27 and TRBJ2-1; D uncertain. Trimming removed 6 bases from V and 0 bases from J, with 12 bases in between. The V gene's germline CDR1 is MNHEY and CDR2 SMNVEV (reference sequence). CDR3 size: 15 residues. As DNA, the CDR3 is TGTGCCAGCAGGGGAAGGCTTAACTCCTACAATGAGCAGTTCTTC. Translated, it gives CASRGRLNSYNEQFF.

The chain links TRBV5-6 to TRBJ1-1, with a weak D call TRBD1 (5 bases). The CDR3 has 15 residues. Trimming took off 2 bases at V and 1 base at J, with 12 bases between the two ends. Looked up from germline, CDR1 is SGHDT and CDR2 is YYEEEE. CDR3 bases: TGTGCCAGCAGCTTCCCGGACACAGGGAACACTGAAGCTTTCTTT. Residues: CASSFPDTGNTEAFF.

This sequence joins TRBV7-2 and TRBJ1-6; 8 nucleotides agree with TRBD1. The V and J ends lost 4 bases and 5 bases, in that order; junction bases with no gene match: 4. Germline CDR1 reads SGHTA; CDR2 reads FQGNSA. This CDR3 has 15 residues. The CDR3, as DNA: TGTGCCAGCAGCTCCGGGACAGGCGATAATTCACCCCTCCACTTT. This sequence encodes CASSSGTGDNSPLHF.

The chain is built from TRBV9 and TRBJ1-2; 7 nucleotides agree with TRBD1. V shed 3 bases and J 1 base; nucleotides not matched to a gene: 6. Germline V lookup: CDR1 SGDLS, CDR2 YYNGEE. This CDR3 contains 15 residues. CDR3 protein: CASSARTGVNYGYTF. CDR3 coding DNA: TGTGCCAGCAGCGCCCGAACAGGGGTTAACTATGGCTACACCTTC.

The chain recombines TRBV6-4 with TRBJ1-6; D not resolved. Germline V gene data show CDR1 as MRHNA and CDR2 as SNTAGT. Trimming left V 6 bases short and J 0 bases short, with 6 bases between. CDR3 size: 14 residues. DNA for the CDR3: TGTGCCAGCAGGGCAGGCTCCTATAATTCACCCCTCCACTTT. Protein product: CASRAGSYNSPLHF.

This clone was picked up many times. The J gene is TRBJ2-7, the V gene TRBV7-6; D remains ambiguous. Germline loops: CDR1 SGHVS, CDR2 FNYEAQ. Trimming removed 0 bases from V and 7 bases from J, with 10 bases in between. CDR3 length: 13 amino acids. This CDR3 reads CASSLALEGEQYF. The DNA of the CDR3 is TGTGCCAGCAGCTTAGCGCTAGAAGGAGAGCAGTACTTC.

The chain couples TRBV30 to TRBJ2-2; D is possibly TRBD2 (6 bases). V shed 0 bases and J shed 3 bases, with 11 bases lying between them. The CDR3 is 15 residues long. Per germline, CDR1 GTSNPN and CDR2 SVGIG (reference sequence). CDR3 in amino acids: CAWSVQEGYTGELFF. For the CDR3, the DNA is TGTGCCTGGAGTGTACAGGAGGGATACACCGGGGAGCTGTTTTTT.

CDR3: CASSLDRGFDYGYTF. The CDR3 DNA reads as TGTGCCAGCAGCTTAGATCGGGGATTCGACTATGGCTACACCTTC. The chain combines TRBV7-8 with TRBJ1-2; D not resolved. CDR1 is SGHVS, CDR2 FQNEAQ, per germline. The CDR3 is made up of 15 amino acids. Trimming took 1 base from V and 3 from J, leaving 12 bases between them.

This sequence joins TRBV19 and TRBJ2-1; TRBD2 agrees at 11 bases. CDR1 and CDR2 (germline): LNHDA, SQIVND (reference sequence). This CDR3 spans 19 amino acids. The V and J ends lost 4 bases and 3 bases, in that order; junction bases with no gene match: 14. The CDR3 spells CASSRPPGLAEAIYNEQFF. The CDR3 coding sequence is TGTGCCAGTAGTAGGCCCCCGGGACTAGCGGAGGCGATCTACAATGAGCAGTTCTTC.

This sequence joins TRBV11-2 and TRBJ2-7; tentative D call: TRBD1 (5 bases). This CDR3 has 16 residues. Trimming took off 0 bases at V and 1 base at J, with 13 bases between the two ends. Germline CDR1 reads SGHAT; CDR2 reads FQNNGV. CDR3 coding DNA: TGTGCCAGCAGCTTAGATCCGACAGCCGGGTCCTACGAGCAGTACTTC. It specifies CASSLDPTAGSYEQYF.